This T cell receptor beta chain was recorded in a study of blood T cells in healthy people across ages. Study observations and caveats: Both naive CD4+ cell counts and diversity were greater in long-lived donors than in aged donors. Getting older went along with TCR beta diversity per million T cells dropping roughly linearly. Researchers judged that diversity estimates from one million T cells fell short of true values.

CDR3 length: 12 residues. The V and J ends lost 4 bases and 10 bases respectively, with 9 bases between them. Germline CDR1 is SGDLS and CDR2 is YYNGEE. This clonotype was counted ten times or more. Its target is unknown. Primers used in a second PCR of roughly 6 to 11 cycles were a sample-barcoded 5' primer and a J-beta primer mix. Using its own MiXCR run on the 5' RACE reads, TCRdb lists one record per CDR3 protein. The sample includes 450,000 to 700,000 distinct CDR3 sequences, 25% to 30% of them seen just once. The TCR sequence derives from a woman between 65 and 79 years old in good health. Sequenced sample: blood. The chain recombines TRBV9 with TRBJ1-6, with D unresolved. CDR3 sequence (DNA): TGTGCCAGCAGCTCCGGGTCGTCACCCCTCCACTTT. It yields the protein CASSSGSSPLHF. Variable domain in full (rest from reference TRBV9 and TRBJ1-6): DSGVTQTPKHLITATGQRVTLRCSPRSGDLSVYWYQQSLDQGLQFLIQYYNGEERAKGNILERFSAQQFPDLHSELNLSSLELGDSALYFCASSSGSSPLHFGNGTRLTVT.